The entry that follows covers one TCR beta chain sequence. Germline V gives CDR1 SEHNR, CDR2 FQNEAQ (reference sequence). V lost 2 bases, J lost 2 bases, and 12 bases lay in between. The CDR3 extends over 15 amino acids. Sequenced by immunoSEQ multiplex PCR; TCRdb stores in-frame clones only, minus some. The repertoire holds about 110,000 clones, with approximately 84% as singletons. The data were taken from a study of T cell responses to AZD1222 COVID-19 vaccine. V gene TRBV7-9 combines with J gene TRBJ2-5; a weak D match, TRBD1 (6 bases). Sequencing used peripheral blood, obtained on day 0 of AZD1222 vaccination. The receptor was derived from an adult in good health. The CDR3 here is CASSLSRTAQETQYF. The CDR3 DNA is TGTGCCAGCAGCTTAAGTAGGACAGCGCAAGAGACCCAGTACTTC.